This TCR beta chain appears in the sequencing data of a study of T cell responses to AZD1222 COVID-19 vaccine (dated by TCRdb to the early 2020s). The study in broad terms: A total of 233 trial participants underwent TCR sequencing, of whom some 210 received two doses of AZD1222 and around 25 received two doses of the MenACWY control vaccine. Trial participants were enrolled by age into subgroups of 18-55, 56-69 and 70-plus years, and around 150, 28 and 57 TCR-sequenced participants, respectively, were included in these subgroups.

The CDR3 runs 12 residues from the cysteine to the phenylalanine. CDR3 DNA is the only sequence kept; it has 36 bases, read in frame from the first base. Relative to germline, V is missing 10 bases and J is missing 5 bases, with 5 bases of the junction outside any gene match. In the germline V gene, CDR1 corresponds to MNHEY and CDR2 to SVGAGI. The CDR3 regions of human TCRbeta chains were subjected to immunosequencing. The original pipeline was this. TCRs in the repertoires were compared against a reference library of SARS-CoV-2-specific TCRs that had been generated with the MIRA antigen-specificity platform. Breadth meant the fraction of unique TCRs that were SARS-CoV-2-associated, whereas depth meant the fraction of total T cells that were SARS-CoV-2-associated. Using the MIRA data, each spike-specific TCR was mapped to the spike region that the TCR reacts to and placed in a CD4 or CD8 class. Log10-transformed breadth and depth values were compared by one-way ANOVA with Sidak's multiple comparisons tests. As stored in TCRdb, this immuneACCESS dataset retains in-frame rearrangements with V and J assigned. A fraction of the clones does not appear; measured against another copy, unresolved V genes explain less than half of the discrepancy, and the remainder lacks a known reason. V and J calls and clone size are given by that table; D and trimming were obtained from the DNA. The sample table contains around 120,000 clones; only one count was recorded for nearly 90% of them. The ten largest clonotypes hold 2.5% of the sample.

What the study reported, not specific to this receptor: Because no day 14 peak-response samples were available, repertoires were characterized only after the peak T cell response. In the small 56-69-year group, the increase in depth fell short of significance, most likely because of low power. Conclusions about previously exposed vaccinees are limited, since just 5 or 6 AZD1222 recipients were seropositive for SARS-CoV-2 at baseline. Most participants were white British and females outnumbered males, and the authors suggested that clonal diversity may have been underestimated. A significant rise in spike-specific TCR breadth and depth was observed after two AZD1222 doses relative to day 0 and relative to MenACWY recipients. Reportedly, almost half of the unique spike-specific TCRs recognized epitopes lying outside the regions that are mutated in the B.1.351 and B.1.1.7 variants. The vaccine-associated CD4 TCRs covered the entire spike protein, and the dominant responses fell in regions 160-218 and 743-854.

In the paper's terms, the time point label means: about 28 days (+/-7) after the second vaccine dose. AZD1222 recipients with second doses at about 4 weeks or about 12 weeks were pooled, because spike-specific TCR depth and breadth did not differ between schedules. The vaccinee samples were drawn from two UK trials, COV001 and COV002, one of which was a single-blind randomized controlled phase 2/3 trial testing AZD1222 (ChAdOx1 nCoV-19) in healthy adults. Trial participant PBMC samples were collected at day 0 and day 28 after the second dose for TCRbeta chain sequencing. Note on this clone: There is no known antigen for this receptor. Base qualities are missing; no much larger clone stands one base away.

The material was peripheral blood, obtained 28 days after the second AZD1222 dose. The sequence joins TRBV6-5 to TRBJ1-1, and TRBD1 matches 9 of the central bases. The receptor was derived from an adult who received the AZD1222 COVID-19 vaccine. CDR3 region: CATGTGQTEAFF. The nucleotides read TGTGCCACCGGGACAGGGCAAACTGAAGCTTTCTTT.